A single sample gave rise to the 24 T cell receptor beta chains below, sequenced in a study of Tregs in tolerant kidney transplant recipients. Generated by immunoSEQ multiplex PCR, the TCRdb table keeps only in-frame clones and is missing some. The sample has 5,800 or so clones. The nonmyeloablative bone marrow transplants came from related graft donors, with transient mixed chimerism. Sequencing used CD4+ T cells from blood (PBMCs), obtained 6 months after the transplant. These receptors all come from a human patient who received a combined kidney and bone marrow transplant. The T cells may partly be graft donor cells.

The CDR3 spells CASSPGQGSYEQYF. The sequenced part of the CDR3 DNA is TGCGCCAGCAGCCCGGGACAGGGGTCCTACGAG. This chain uses TRBV5-1 with TRBJ2-7; 10 bases agree with TRBD1. The read stops 3 residues short of the end of the CDR3; the missing end is completed from the germline J gene. Germline V lookup: CDR1 SGHRS, CDR2 YFSETQ. The trim removed 4 bases at V and 1 base at J, leaving 2 bases unmatched. This CDR3 spans 14 amino acids.

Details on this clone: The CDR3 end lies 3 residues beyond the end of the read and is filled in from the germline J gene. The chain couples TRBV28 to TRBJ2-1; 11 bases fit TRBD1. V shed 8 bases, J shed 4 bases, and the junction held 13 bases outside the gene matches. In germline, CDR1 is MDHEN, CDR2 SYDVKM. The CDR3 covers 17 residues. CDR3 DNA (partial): TGTGCCAGCGCCAGGGGGGCCGGGACAGGGGGATACAATGAG. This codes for CASARGAGTGGYNE. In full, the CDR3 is CASARGAGTGGYNEQFF.

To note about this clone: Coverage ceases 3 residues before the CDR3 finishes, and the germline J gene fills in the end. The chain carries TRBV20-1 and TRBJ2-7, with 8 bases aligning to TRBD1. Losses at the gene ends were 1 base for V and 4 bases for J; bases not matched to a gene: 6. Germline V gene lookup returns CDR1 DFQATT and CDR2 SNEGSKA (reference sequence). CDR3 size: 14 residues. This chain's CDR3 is CSARVTRGRYEQYF. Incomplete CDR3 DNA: TGCAGTGCTAGAGTTACCAGGGGGCGGTACGAG.

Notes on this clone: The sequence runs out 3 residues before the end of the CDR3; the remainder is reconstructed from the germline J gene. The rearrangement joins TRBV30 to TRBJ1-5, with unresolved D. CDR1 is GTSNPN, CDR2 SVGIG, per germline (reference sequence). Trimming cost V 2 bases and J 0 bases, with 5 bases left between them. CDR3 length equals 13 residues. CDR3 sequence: CAWSSNSNQPQHF. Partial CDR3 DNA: TGTGCCTGGAGTTCAAATAGCAATCAGCCC.

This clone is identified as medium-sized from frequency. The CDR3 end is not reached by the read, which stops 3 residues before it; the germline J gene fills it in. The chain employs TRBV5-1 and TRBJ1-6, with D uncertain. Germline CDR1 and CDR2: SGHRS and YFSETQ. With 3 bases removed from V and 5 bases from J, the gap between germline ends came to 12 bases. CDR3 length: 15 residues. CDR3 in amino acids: CASSSGTQNNSPLHF. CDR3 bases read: TGCGCCAGCAGCTCTGGCACCCAGAATAATTCACCC.

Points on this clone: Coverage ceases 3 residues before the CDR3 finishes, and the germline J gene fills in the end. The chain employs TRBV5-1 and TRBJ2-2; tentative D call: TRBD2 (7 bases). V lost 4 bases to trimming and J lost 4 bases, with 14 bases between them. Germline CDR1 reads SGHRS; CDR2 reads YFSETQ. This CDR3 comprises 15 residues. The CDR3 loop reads CASSPRGGSTGELFF. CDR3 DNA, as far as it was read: TGCGCCAGCAGCCCGAGGGGGGGTAGCACCGGGGAG.

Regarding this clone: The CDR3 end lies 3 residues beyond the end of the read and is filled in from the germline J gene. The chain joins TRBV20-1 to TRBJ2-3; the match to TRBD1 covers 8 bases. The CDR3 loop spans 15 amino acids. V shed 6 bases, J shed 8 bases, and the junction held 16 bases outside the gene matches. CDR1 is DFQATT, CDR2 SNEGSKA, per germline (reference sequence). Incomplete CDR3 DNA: TGCAGTGCCAGGGGGCTAGCCGGAGAAGCAGGTACG. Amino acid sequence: CSARGLAGEAGT. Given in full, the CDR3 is CSARGLAGEAGTQYF.

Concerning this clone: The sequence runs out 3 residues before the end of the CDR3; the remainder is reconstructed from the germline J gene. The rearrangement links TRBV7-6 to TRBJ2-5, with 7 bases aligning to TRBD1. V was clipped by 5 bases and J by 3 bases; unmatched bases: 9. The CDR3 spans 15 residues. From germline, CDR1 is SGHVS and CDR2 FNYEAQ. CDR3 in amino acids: CASSRTGTEEETQYF. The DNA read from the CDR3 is TGTGCCAGCAGCAGAACCGGGACAGAAGAAGAGACC.

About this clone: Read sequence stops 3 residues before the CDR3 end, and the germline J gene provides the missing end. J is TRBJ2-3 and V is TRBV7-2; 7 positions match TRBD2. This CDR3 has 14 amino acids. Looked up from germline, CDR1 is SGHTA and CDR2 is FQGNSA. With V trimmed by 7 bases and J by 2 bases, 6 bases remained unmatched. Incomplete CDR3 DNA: TGTGCCAGCAATGAGCGGGGAGACACAGATACG. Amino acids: CASNERGDTDT. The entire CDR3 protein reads CASNERGDTDTQYF.

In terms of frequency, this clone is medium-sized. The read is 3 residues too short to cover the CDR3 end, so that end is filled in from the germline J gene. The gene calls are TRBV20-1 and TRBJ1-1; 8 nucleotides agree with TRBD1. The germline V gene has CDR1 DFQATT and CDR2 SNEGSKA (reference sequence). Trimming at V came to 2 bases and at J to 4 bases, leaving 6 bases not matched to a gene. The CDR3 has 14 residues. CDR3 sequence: CSARKQGGSTEAFF. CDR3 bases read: TGCAGTGCTAGAAAACAGGGGGGTAGCACTGAA.

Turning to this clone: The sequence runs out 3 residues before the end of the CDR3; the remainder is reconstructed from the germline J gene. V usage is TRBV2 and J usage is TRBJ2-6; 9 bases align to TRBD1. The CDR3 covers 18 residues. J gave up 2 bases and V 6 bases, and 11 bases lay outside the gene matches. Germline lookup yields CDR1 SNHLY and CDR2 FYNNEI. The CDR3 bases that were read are TGTGCCAGCAGAGCCGGGACAGGGCGATTAGCTGGGGCCAACGTC. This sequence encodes CASRAGTGRLAGANV. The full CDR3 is CASRAGTGRLAGANVLTF.

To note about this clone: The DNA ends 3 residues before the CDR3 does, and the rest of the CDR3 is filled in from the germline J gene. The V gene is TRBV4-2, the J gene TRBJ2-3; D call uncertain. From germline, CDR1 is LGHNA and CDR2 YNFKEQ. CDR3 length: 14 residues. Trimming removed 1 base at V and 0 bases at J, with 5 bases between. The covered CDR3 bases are TGTGCCAGCAGCCAAGGAACTAGCACAGATACG. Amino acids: CASSQGTSTDT. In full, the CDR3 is CASSQGTSTDTQYF.

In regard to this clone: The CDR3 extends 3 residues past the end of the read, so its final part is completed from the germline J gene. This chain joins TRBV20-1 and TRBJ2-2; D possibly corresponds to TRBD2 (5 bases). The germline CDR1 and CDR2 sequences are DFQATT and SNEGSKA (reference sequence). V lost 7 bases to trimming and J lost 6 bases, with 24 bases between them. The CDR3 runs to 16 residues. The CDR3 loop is CSVLPGSSLIAGELFF. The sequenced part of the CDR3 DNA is TGCAGTGTCTTACCGGGGTCCTCCTTAATAGCCGGGGAG.

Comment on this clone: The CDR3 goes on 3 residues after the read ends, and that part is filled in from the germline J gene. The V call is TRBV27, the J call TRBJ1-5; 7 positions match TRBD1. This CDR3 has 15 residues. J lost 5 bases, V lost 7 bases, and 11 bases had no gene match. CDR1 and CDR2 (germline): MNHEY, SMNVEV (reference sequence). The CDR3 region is CASTSGQAGHQPQHF. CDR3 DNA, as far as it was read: TGTGCCAGCACCTCCGGACAGGCAGGACATCAGCCC.

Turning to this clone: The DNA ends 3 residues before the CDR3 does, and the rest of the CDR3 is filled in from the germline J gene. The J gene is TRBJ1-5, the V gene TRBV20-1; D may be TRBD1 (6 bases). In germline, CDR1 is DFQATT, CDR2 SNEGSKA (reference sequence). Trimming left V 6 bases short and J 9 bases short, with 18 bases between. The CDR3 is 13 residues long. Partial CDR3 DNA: TGCAGTGCCAAACAAGGGACATCGGGGCCC. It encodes CSAKQGTSGP. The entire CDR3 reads CSAKQGTSGPQHF.

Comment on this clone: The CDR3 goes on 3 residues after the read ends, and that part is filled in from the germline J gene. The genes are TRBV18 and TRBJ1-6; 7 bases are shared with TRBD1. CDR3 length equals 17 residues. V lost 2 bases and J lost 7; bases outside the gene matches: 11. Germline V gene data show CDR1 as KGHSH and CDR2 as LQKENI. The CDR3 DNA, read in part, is TGTGCCAGCTCACCAGGGACAAGAGGACAGGCAAATTCACCC. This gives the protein CASSPGTRGQANSP. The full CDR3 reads CASSPGTRGQANSPLHF. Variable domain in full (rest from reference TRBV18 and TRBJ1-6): NAGVMQNPRHLVRRRGQEARLRCSPMKGHSHVYWYRQLPEEGLKFMVYLQKENIIDESGMPKERFSAEFPKEGPSILRIQQVVRGDSAAYFCASSPGTRGQANSPLHFGNGTRLTVT.

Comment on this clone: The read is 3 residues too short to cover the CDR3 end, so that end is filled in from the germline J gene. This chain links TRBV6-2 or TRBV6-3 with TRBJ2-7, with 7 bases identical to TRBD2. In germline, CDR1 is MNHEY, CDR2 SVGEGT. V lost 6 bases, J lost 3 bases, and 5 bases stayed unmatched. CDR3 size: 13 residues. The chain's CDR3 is CASSRERGYEQYF. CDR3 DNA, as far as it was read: TGTGCCAGCAGCCGCGAGCGGGGCTACGAG.

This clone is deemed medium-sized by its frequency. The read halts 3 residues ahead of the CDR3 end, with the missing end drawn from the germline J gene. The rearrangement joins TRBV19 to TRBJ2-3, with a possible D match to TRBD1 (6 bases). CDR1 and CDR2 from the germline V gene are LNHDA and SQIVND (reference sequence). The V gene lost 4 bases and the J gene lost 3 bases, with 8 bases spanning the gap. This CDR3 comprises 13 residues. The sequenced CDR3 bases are TGTGCCAGTAGTACAGGGGAGACAGATACG. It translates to CASSTGETDT. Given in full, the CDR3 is CASSTGETDTQYF.

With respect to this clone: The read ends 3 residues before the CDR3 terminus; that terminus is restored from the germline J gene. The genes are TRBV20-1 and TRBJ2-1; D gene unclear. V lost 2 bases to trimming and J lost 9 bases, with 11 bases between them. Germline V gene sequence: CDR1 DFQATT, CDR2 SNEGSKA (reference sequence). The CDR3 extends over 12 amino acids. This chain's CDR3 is CSARPQHVEQFF. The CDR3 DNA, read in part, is TGCAGTGCTAGACCACAGCACGTTGAG.

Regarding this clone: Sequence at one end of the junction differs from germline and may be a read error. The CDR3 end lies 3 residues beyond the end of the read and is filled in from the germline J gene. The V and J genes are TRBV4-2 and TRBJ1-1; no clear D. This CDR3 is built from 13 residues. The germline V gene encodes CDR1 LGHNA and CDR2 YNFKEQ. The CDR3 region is CASSRYGNTEAFF. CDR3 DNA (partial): TGCGCCAGCAGCCGTTACGGGAACACTGAA.

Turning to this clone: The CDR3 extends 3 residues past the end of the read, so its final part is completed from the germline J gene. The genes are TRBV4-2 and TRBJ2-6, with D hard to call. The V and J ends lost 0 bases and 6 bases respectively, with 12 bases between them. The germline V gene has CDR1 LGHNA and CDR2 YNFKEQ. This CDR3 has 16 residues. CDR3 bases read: TGTGCCAGCAGCCAAGACGCTAACCCTTCGGCCAACGTC. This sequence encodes CASSQDANPSANV. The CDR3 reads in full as CASSQDANPSANVLTF.

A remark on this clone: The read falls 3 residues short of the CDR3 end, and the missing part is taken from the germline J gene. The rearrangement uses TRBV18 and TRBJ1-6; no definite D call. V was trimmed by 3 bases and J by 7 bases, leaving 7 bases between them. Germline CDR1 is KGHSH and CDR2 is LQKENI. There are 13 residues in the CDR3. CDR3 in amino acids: CASSPVPNSPLHF. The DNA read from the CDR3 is TGTGCCAGCTCACCCGTCCCGAATTCACCC.

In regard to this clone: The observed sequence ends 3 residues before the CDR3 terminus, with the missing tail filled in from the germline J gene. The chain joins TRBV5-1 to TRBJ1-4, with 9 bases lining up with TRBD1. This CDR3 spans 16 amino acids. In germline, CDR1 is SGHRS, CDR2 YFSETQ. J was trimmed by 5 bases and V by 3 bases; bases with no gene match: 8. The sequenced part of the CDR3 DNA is TGCGCCAGCAGCTGGGGGCCGACAGGGGGGAATGAAAAA. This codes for CASSWGPTGGNEK. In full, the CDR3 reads CASSWGPTGGNEKLFF.

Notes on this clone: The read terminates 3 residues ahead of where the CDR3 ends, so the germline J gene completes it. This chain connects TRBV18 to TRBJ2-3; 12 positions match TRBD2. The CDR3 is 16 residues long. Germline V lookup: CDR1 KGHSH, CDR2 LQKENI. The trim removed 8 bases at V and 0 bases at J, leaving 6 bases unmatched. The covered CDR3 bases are TGTGCCAGCGCAACCGGGACTAGCGGGAGCACAGATACG. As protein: CASATGTSGSTDT. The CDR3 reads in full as CASATGTSGSTDTQYF. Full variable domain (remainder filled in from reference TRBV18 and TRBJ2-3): NAGVMQNPRHLVRRRGQEARLRCSPMKGHSHVYWYRQLPEEGLKFMVYLQKENIIDESGMPKERFSAEFPKEGPSILRIQQVVRGDSAAYFCASATGTSGSTDTQYFGPGTRLTVL.